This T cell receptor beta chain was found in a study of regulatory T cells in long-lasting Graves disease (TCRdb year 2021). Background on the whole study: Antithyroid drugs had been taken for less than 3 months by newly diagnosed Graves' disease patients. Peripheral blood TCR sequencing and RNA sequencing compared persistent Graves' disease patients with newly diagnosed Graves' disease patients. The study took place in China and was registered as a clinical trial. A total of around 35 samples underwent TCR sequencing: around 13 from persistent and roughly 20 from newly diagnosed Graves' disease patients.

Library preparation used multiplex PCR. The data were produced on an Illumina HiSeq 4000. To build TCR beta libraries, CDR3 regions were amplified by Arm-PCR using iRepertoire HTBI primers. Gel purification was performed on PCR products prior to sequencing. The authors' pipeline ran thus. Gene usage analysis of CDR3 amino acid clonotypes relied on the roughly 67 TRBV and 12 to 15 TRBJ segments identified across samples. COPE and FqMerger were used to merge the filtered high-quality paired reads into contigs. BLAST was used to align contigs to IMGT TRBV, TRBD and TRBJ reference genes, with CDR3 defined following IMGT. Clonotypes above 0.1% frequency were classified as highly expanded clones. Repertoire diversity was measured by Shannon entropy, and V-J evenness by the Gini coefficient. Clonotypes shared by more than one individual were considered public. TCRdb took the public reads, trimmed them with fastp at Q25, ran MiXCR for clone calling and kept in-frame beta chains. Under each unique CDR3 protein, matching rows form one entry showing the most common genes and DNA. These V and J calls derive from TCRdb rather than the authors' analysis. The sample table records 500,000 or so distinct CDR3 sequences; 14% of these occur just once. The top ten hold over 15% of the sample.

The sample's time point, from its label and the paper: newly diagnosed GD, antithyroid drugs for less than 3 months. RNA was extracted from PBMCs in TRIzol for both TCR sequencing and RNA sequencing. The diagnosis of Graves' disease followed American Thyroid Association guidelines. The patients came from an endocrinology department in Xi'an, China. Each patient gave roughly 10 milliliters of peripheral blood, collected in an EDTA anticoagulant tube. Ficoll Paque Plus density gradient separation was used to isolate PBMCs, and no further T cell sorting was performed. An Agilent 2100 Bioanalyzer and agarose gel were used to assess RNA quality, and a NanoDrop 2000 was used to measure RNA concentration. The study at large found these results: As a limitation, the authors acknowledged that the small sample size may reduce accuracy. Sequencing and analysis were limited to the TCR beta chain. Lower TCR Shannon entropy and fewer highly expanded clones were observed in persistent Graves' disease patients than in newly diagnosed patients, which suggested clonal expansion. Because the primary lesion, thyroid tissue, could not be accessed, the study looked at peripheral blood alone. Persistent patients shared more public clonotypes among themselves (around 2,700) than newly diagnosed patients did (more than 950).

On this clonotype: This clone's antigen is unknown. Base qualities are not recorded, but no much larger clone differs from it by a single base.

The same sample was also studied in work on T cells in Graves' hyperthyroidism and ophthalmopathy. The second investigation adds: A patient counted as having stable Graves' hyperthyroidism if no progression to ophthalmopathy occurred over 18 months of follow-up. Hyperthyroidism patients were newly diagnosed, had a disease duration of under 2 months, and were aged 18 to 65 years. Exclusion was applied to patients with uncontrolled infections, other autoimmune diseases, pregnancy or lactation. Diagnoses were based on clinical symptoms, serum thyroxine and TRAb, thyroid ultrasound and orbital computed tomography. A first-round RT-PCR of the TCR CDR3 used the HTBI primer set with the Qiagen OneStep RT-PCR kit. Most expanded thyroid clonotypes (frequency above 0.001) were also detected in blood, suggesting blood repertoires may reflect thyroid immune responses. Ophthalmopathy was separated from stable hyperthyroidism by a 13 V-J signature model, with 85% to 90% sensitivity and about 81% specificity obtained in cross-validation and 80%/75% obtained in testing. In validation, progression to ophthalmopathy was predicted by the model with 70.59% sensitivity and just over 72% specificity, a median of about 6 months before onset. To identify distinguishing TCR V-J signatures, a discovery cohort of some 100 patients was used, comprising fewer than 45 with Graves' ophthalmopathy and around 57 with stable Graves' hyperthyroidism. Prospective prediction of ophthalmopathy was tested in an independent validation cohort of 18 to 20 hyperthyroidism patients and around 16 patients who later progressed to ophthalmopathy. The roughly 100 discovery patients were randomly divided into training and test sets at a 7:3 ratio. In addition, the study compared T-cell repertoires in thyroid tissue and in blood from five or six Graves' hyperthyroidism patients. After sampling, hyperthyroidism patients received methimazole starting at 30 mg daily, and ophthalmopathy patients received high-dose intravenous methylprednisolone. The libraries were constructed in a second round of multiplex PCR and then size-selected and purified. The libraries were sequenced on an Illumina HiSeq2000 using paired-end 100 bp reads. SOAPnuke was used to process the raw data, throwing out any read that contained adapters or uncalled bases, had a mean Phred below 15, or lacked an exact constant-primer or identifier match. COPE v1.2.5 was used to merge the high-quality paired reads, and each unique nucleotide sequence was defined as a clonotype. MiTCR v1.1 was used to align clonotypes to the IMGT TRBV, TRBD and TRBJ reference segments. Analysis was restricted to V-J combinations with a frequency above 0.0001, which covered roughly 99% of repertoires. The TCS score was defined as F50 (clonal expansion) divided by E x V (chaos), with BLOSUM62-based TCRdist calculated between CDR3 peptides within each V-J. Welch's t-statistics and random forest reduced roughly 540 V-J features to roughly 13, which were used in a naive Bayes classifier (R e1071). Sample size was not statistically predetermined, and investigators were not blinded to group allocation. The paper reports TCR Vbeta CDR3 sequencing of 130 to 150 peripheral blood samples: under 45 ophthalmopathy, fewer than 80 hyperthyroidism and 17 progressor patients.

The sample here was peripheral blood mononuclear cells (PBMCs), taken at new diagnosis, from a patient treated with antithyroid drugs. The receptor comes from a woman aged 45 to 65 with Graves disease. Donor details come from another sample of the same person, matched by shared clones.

DNA sequence: TGCAGTGCTAGAGTACAGGGATATAGCAATCAGCCCCAGCATTTT. It specifies CSARVQGYSNQPQHF. The chain is assembled from TRBV20-1 and TRBJ1-5; TRBD1 is possibly the D segment (6 matching bases). The CDR3 measures 15 amino acids from cysteine to phenylalanine. Solely the CDR3 DNA is kept, with 45 bases framed from the first base. Trimming at the junction amounts to 1 base on V and 0 bases on J, and the germline ends lie 10 bases apart. According to the germline V gene (reference sequence), CDR1 reads DFQATT and CDR2 reads SNEGSKA.